This T cell receptor beta chain appears in the sequencing data of a study of T cell changes during pregnancy in multiple sclerosis (dated by TCRdb to between 2018 and 2021). Study-wide context: The study looked at changes in the T cell repertoire across pregnancy in women with multiple sclerosis.

Cut back by 2 bases and 2 bases, the V and J ends lie 6 bases apart. Via the germline V gene (reference sequence), CDR1 is LNHDA and CDR2 SQIVND. From the cysteine through the phenylalanine, the CDR3 covers 13 amino acids. Only the CDR3 DNA stays, 39 bases, in frame from base 1. Concerning this clone: The target of this receptor is not known. One base away there is no much larger clone; base qualities are not given.

The library came from the immunoSEQ multiplex PCR assay. The immuneACCESS repertoire file appears here via TCRdb, limited to in-frame rearrangements. These files lack a portion of the clones; in checked studies, under half of the deficit traces to unresolved V genes, and the cause of the others is not known. Counted in this sample were 40,000 to 45,000 clones; roughly 92% of them appeared once. The ten biggest clones cover 1% to 1.5% of the sample. Sequenced: peripheral blood. The origin of this receptor is a female donor with multiple sclerosis, enrolled in a pregnancy study. The chain couples TRBV19 to TRBJ2-5; the D gene is perhaps TRBD1, from 6 matching bases. The CDR3: CASSITGQETQYF. The nucleotide sequence reads TGTGCCAGTAGTATAACAGGGCAAGAGACCCAGTACTTC.